The source of this T cell receptor (beta chain) is a study of T cells in tuberculosis. Findings and limits, study-wide: The TCR-beta difference was not significant; alpha differences partly reflected length.

Time point described: new active TB diagnosis, blood taken before or within 7 days of starting treatment. HIV-seronegative South African adults aged 18 years or older had newly diagnosed active tuberculosis. Each clinical donor contributed on average approximately 90,000 T cells from unsorted cryopreserved PBMC. A note on this clone: Its specificity is not known.

The table came from immunoSEQ multiplex PCR; TCRdb's copy has only in-frame clones and leaves some out. In the table there are about 22,000 clones, around 85% of which are singletons. The CDR3 is 17 residues long. The V segment lost 0 bases and the J segment 2 bases; nucleotides outside the gene matches: 5. Germline V gene data show CDR1 as LGHNA and CDR2 as YSLEER. The source is an adult with tuberculosis. The input for sequencing was PBMCs, taken at tuberculosis diagnosis. The rearrangement joins TRBV4-3 to TRBJ2-3, with TRBD2 matching over 10 bases. The CDR3, as DNA: TGCGCCAGCAGCCAAGATAGGCTAGCGGGGGCCACAGATACGCAGTATTTT. Amino acid sequence: CASSQDRLAGATDTQYF.